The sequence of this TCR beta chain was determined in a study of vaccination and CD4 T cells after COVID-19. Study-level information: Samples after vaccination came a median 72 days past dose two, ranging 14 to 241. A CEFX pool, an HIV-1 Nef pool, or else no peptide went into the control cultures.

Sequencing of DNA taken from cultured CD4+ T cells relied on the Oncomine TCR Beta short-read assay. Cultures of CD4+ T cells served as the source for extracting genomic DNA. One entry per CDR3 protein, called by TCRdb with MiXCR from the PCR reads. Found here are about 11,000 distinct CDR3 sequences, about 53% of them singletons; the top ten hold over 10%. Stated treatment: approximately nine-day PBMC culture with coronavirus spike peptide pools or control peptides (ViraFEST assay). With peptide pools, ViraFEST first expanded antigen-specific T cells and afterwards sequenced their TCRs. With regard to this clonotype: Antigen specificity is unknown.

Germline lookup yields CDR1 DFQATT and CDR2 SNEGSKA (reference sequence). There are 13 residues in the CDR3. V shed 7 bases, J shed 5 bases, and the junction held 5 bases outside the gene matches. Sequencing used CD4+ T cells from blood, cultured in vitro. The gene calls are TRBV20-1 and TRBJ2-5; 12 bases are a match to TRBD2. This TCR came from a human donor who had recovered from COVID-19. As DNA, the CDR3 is TGCAGTGTCAGACTAGCGGGAGTTGAGACCCAGTACTTC. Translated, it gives CSVRLAGVETQYF.